A single sample gave rise to the 28 T cell receptor beta chains below, sequenced in a study of T cell changes during pregnancy in multiple sclerosis. Method: immunoSEQ multiplex PCR; TCRdb's copy keeps in-frame clones and lacks some. Of 50,000 to 65,000 clones listed, about 94% are singletons. The input for sequencing was CD8+ T cells from peripheral blood mononuclear cells, taken in the second trimester of pregnancy. These receptors originate from a female donor with multiple sclerosis, enrolled in a pregnancy study.

The rearrangement joins TRBV7-2 to TRBJ2-1; TRBD2 is a possible D gene (6 bases). Germline V gene data show CDR1 as SGHTA and CDR2 as FQGNSA. The CDR3 has 14 residues. The V and J ends lost 0 bases and 3 bases respectively, with 6 bases between them. In DNA, the CDR3 is TGTGCCAGCAGCTTAGCGGGGGGCTACAATGAGCAGTTCTTC. Protein sequence: CASSLAGGYNEQFF.

The chain uses TRBV7-9 and TRBJ2-1, with 14 bases lining up with TRBD2. The trim removed 1 base at V and 0 bases at J, leaving 5 bases unmatched. This CDR3 is built from 19 residues. Germline lookup yields CDR1 SEHNR and CDR2 FQNEAQ (reference sequence). CDR3 residues: CASSLGGLAGVSSYNEQFF. CDR3 DNA sequence: TGTGCCAGCAGCTTAGGGGGACTAGCGGGGGTTAGCTCCTACAATGAGCAGTTCTTC.

V gene TRBV27 combines with J gene TRBJ1-2, with D unresolved. The CDR3 spans 12 residues. Germline CDR1 is MNHEY and CDR2 is SMNVEV (reference sequence). The V gene lost 6 bases and the J gene lost 5 bases, with 10 bases spanning the gap. This CDR3 reads CASRVGGYGYTF. DNA for the CDR3: TGTGCCAGCAGGGTGGGAGGATATGGCTACACCTTC.

This clone has only one observation. This rearrangement joins TRBV5-6 to TRBJ2-1; 12 bases match TRBD2. The V and J ends lost 3 bases and 4 bases, in that order; junction bases with no gene match: 8. Germline CDR1 and CDR2: SGHDT and YYEEEE. CDR3 length equals 17 residues. The CDR3 region is CASSSILAGGPYNEQFF. The CDR3 DNA is TGTGCCAGCAGCTCGATACTAGCGGGAGGCCCGTACAATGAGCAGTTCTTC.

CDR3 DNA sequence: TGTGCCAGTAGAGCGGGAACAGTACCAAATGAAAAACTGTTTTTT. This translates into CASRAGTVPNEKLFF. This chain uses TRBV19 with TRBJ1-4; D call uncertain. V was trimmed by 6 bases and J by 5 bases, leaving 16 bases between them. From germline, CDR1 is LNHDA and CDR2 SQIVND (reference sequence). The CDR3 is 15 amino acids.

The J gene is TRBJ2-1, the V gene TRBV7-2, with TRBD2 identical over 7 bases. This CDR3 has 17 residues. The V gene end was trimmed by 5 bases and the J gene end by 10 bases; junction bases not matched to a gene: 20. Per germline, CDR1 SGHTA and CDR2 FQGNSA. CDR3 nucleotide sequence: TGTGCCAGCAGCGTAATAAGTCAAAGGGCGGGAGAGGACGAGCAGTTCTTC. Its translation: CASSVISQRAGEDEQFF.

This chain connects TRBV5-1 to TRBJ2-1, with 8 bases fitting TRBD2. With V trimmed by 5 bases and J by 10 bases, 5 bases remained unmatched. Germline V gives CDR1 SGHRS, CDR2 YFSETQ. This CDR3 contains 12 residues. CDR3 sequence (DNA): TGCGCCAGCAGGCTAGCGGGCGGCGAGCAGTTCTTC. Translating gives CASRLAGGEQFF. Filled out from reference TRBV5-1 and TRBJ2-1, the complete variable domain reads KAGVTQTPRYLIKTRGQQVTLSCSPISGHRSVSWYQQTPGQGLQFLFEYFSETQRNKGNFPGRFSGRQFSNSRSEMNVSTLELGDSALYLCASRLAGGEQFFGPGTRLTVL.

This chain joins TRBV19 and TRBJ2-1; 11 nucleotides line up with TRBD2. CDR3 length: 15 residues. Looked up from germline, CDR1 is LNHDA and CDR2 is SQIVND (reference sequence). Losses at the gene ends were 5 bases for V and 10 bases for J; bases not matched to a gene: 10. This CDR3 reads CASSFVAGGRQEQFF. In nucleotides, the CDR3 is TGTGCCAGTAGTTTCGTAGCGGGAGGGCGGCAGGAGCAGTTCTTC.

The chain joins TRBV14 to TRBJ2-2; 10 nucleotides align to TRBD2. V was pared by 5 bases and J by 3 bases, with 9 bases of the junction left unmatched. This CDR3 comprises 17 residues. From germline, CDR1 is SGHDN and CDR2 FVKESK. CDR3 bases: TGTGCCAGCAGCGAAACTAGCGGGATCATGTACACCGGGGAGCTGTTTTTT. This encodes CASSETSGIMYTGELFF.

The chain uses TRBV7-9 and TRBJ2-1; TRBD2 agrees at 12 bases. The germline CDR1 and CDR2 sequences are SEHNR and FQNEAQ (reference sequence). This CDR3 has 16 residues. The ends lost 5 bases at V and 7 bases at J; junction bases unmatched: 9. CDR3 sequence reads: CASSPLTSGSSNEQFF. As DNA, the CDR3 is TGTGCCAGCAGCCCGCTGACTAGCGGGAGTAGTAATGAGCAGTTCTTC.

This chain connects TRBV5-1 to TRBJ2-2, with D hard to call. V was clipped by 3 bases and J by 6 bases, with 9 bases between them. This CDR3 is built from 13 residues. CDR1 is SGHRS, CDR2 YFSETQ, per germline. CDR3 sequence (DNA): TGCGCCAGCAGCTGGCTGTCCCCCGGGGAGCTGTTTTTT. As protein: CASSWLSPGELFF.

The V call is TRBV2, the J call TRBJ1-1; perhaps TRBD1 as D (5 bases). The ends were cut back, 6 bases at V and 7 bases at J, with 6 bases in the middle. Germline V gene data show CDR1 as SNHLY and CDR2 as FYNNEI. This CDR3 is 10 amino acids long. The CDR3 loop reads CASRGVEAFF. As DNA, the CDR3 is TGTGCCAGCAGAGGGGTTGAAGCTTTCTTT.

The rearrangement joins TRBV28 to TRBJ2-4, with TRBD1 identical over 7 bases. This CDR3 has 20 residues. Germline CDR1 MDHEN, CDR2 SYDVKM. The V gene end was trimmed by 6 bases and the J gene end by 0 bases; junction bases not matched to a gene: 20. The chain's CDR3 is CASSPRTGTEVDLAKNIQYF. The CDR3 bases are TGTGCCAGCAGCCCTCGAACGGGGACAGAGGTGGACCTAGCCAAAAACATTCAGTACTTC.

This chain links TRBV30 with TRBJ2-1; 9 nucleotides line up with TRBD2. The J segment lost 4 bases and the V segment lost 1 base, leaving 5 bases of the junction unmatched. The CDR3 runs 15 residues. Per germline, CDR1 GTSNPN and CDR2 SVGIG (reference sequence). The CDR3 region is CAWSGGLAGYNEQFF. The CDR3 DNA reads as TGTGCCTGGAGTGGGGGGCTAGCGGGGTACAATGAGCAGTTCTTC.

The CDR3 DNA reads TGTGCCAGCAGGCTCTACGAGCAGTACTTC. Protein sequence: CASRLYEQYF. The chain carries TRBV2 and TRBJ2-5; D is ambiguous. Near its end, the DNA agrees better with TRBJ2-7, so the J call may be wrong. Germline V gives CDR1 SNHLY, CDR2 FYNNEI. This CDR3 spans 10 amino acids.

DNA of the CDR3: TGTGCCAGTAGTATAGGGACGGGAAGCTCCTACGAGCAGTACTTC. Its protein product is CASSIGTGSSYEQYF. The chain uses TRBV19 and TRBJ2-7; perhaps TRBD2 as D (5 bases). The CDR3 spans 15 residues. Germline lookup yields CDR1 LNHDA and CDR2 SQIVND (reference sequence). V lost 1 base and J 0 bases, leaving 10 bases between the germline ends.

V gene TRBV27 combines with J gene TRBJ2-7, with D possibly being TRBD2 (6 bases). The CDR3 runs 15 residues. Germline-derived CDR1 and CDR2 are MNHEY and SMNVEV (reference sequence). The V and J ends lost 3 bases and 5 bases respectively, with 17 bases between them. The CDR3 region has the DNA TGTGCCAGCAGTTTTACCGGGACTGCGACCCACGAGCAGTACTTC. Amino acid sequence: CASSFTGTATHEQYF.

V usage is TRBV10-1 and J usage is TRBJ2-1, with 13 positions matching TRBD2. CDR1 is WNHNN and CDR2 is SYGVQD in the germline V gene (reference sequence). V was pared by 5 bases and J by 8 bases, with 15 bases of the junction left unmatched. The CDR3 is 18 amino acids. CDR3 protein: CASSKLAGLAGDMDEQFF. CDR3 nucleotide sequence: TGCGCCAGCAGTAAGTTGGCCGGACTAGCGGGAGATATGGATGAGCAGTTCTTC.

The V gene is TRBV28, the J gene TRBJ2-5; D possibly corresponds to TRBD1 (6 bases). The ends were cut back, 5 bases at V and 1 base at J, with 14 bases in the middle. Germline assignment: CDR1 MDHEN and CDR2 SYDVKM. The CDR3 runs 15 residues. The CDR3 DNA reads as TGTGCCAGCAGTCCCAGGACAGAAATCCAAGAGACCCAGTACTTC. It specifies CASSPRTEIQETQYF.

The J gene is TRBJ1-3, the V gene TRBV28; 8 bases fit TRBD1. This CDR3 has 15 amino acids. Germline trimming cut 4 bases from V and 8 bases from J; bases unmatched to any gene: 10. Germline CDR1 MDHEN, CDR2 SYDVKM. CDR3 DNA: TGTGCCAGCAGTTCCGTCGACAGGGGATTGTACACCATATATTTT. Translating gives CASSSVDRGLYTIYF.

The V call is TRBV1, the J call TRBJ2-7; TRBD2, the table's D call, lacks a check against the DNA. TRBV1 has pseudogene status. This CDR3 contains 13 residues. CDR3 region: CTSSQLRDSEQYF. CDR3 nucleotide sequence: TGCACCAGCAGCCAACTTCGGGACTCCGAGCAGTACTTC.

This clone was recorded once. The chain uses TRBV7-6 and TRBJ2-1, with 9 positions matching TRBD2. Germline-derived CDR1 and CDR2 are SGHVS and FNYEAQ. V was clipped by 5 bases and J by 8 bases; unmatched bases: 16. The CDR3 loop spans 17 amino acids. Written as DNA, the CDR3 is TGTGCCAGCAGCCCCGAGGCTAGCGGGACTTACACCCATGAGCAGTTCTTC. As protein: CASSPEASGTYTHEQFF.

This rearrangement joins TRBV19 to TRBJ1-1; D is unclear. CDR3 length equals 13 residues. CDR1 and CDR2 (germline): LNHDA, SQIVND (reference sequence). Between the trimmed V and J ends, which lost 6 bases and 5 bases, there was a span of 13 bases. CDR3 sequence: CASRSGGFTEAFF. For the CDR3, the DNA is TGTGCCAGTAGGAGTGGAGGGTTTACTGAAGCTTTCTTT.

The DNA for the CDR3 is TGTGCCAGTACCCTGGGCAGGGCTACTGAAGCTTTCTTT. It codes for CASTLGRATEAFF. The gene calls are TRBV19 and TRBJ1-1; possibly TRBD1 for D (5 bases). Trimming shortened V by 7 bases and J by 5 bases, and 14 bases separated the two germline ends. Germline V gene data show CDR1 as LNHDA and CDR2 as SQIVND (reference sequence). This CDR3 has 13 amino acids.

The CDR3 protein is CASNGQFYGYTF. The CDR3, as DNA: TGTGCCAGTAACGGACAGTTCTATGGCTACACCTTC. V usage is TRBV19 and J usage is TRBJ1-2; tentative D call: TRBD1 (6 bases). The CDR3 contains 12 residues. Germline CDR1 reads LNHDA; CDR2 reads SQIVND (reference sequence). The germline V and J ends were trimmed by 7 bases and 4 bases, with 10 bases remaining between them.

V gene TRBV7-9 combines with J gene TRBJ2-1; D is possibly TRBD2 (7 bases). CDR3 length: 13 residues. Germline assignment: CDR1 SEHNR and CDR2 FQNEAQ (reference sequence). V was pared by 3 bases and J by 9 bases, with 12 bases between. The CDR3 nucleotides are TGTGCCAGCAGCTTGGGGGCGGGGGCTGAGCAGTTCTTC. This gives the protein CASSLGAGAEQFF. The variable domain in full, with the rest retrieved from reference TRBV7-9 and TRBJ2-1, is DTGVSQNPRHKITKRGQNVTFRCDPISEHNRLYWYRQTLGQGPEFLTYFQNEAQLEKSRLLSDRFSAERPKGSFSTLEIQRTEQGDSAMYLCASSLGAGAEQFFGPGTRLTVL.

The chain couples TRBV6-6 to TRBJ2-7, with a possible D match to TRBD1 (5 bases). CDR3 length: 13 residues. Germline V lookup: CDR1 MNHNY, CDR2 SVGAGI (reference sequence). V was pared by 6 bases and J by 1 base, with 10 bases between. The CDR3 here is CASSPDRSYEQYF. The DNA for the CDR3 is TGTGCCAGCAGCCCCGACAGATCCTACGAGCAGTACTTC.

This chain links TRBV10-3 with TRBJ2-1, with a weak D call TRBD1 (5 bases). V shed 4 bases and J shed 8 bases, with 12 bases lying between them. The CDR3 is 13 residues long. CDR1 is ENHRY and CDR2 is SYGVKD in the germline V gene. This CDR3 is CAISGQFGDEQFF. As DNA, the CDR3 is TGTGCCATCAGTGGACAGTTTGGTGATGAGCAGTTCTTC.